This T cell receptor (beta chain) was obtained from a study of PD-1 blockade in classical Hodgkin lymphoma. Study-level findings and limits: When set against healthy donors, newly diagnosed patients were reported to show lower baseline TCR diversity. Newly diagnosed and completely responding patients shared comparable baseline diversity.

In the case of this clone: Its specificity is unknown.

All the patients suffered relapse after autologous stem cell transplantation, and brentuximab vedotin exposure differed. CDR1 and CDR2 (germline): LGHNA, YNFKEQ. Between the trimmed V and J ends, which lost 4 bases and 4 bases, there was a span of 13 bases. The length of the CDR3 is 14 residues. The method was immunoSEQ multiplex PCR; TCRdb's version includes in-frame clones alone and lacks a portion of them. The top ten hold under 8.5% of the sample, which has under 110,000 clones, around 89% seen once. This TCR came from a human donor with classical Hodgkin lymphoma. The source material was peripheral blood mononuclear cells (PBMCs), sampled before the second cycle of nivolumab. The chain couples TRBV4-2 to TRBJ1-1; D is perhaps TRBD1 (5 bases). The CDR3 DNA reads as TGTGCCAGCAGCCGGAGACCCGGGGGCACTGAAGCTTTCTTT. Translating it yields CASSRRPGGTEAFF.